A single sample is the source of the 27 T cell receptor beta chains below, sequenced in a study of blood T cells in healthy people across ages. For the second PCR, which ran for about 6 to 11 cycles, a sample-barcoded 5' primer and a J-beta primer mix were used. TCRdb ran MiXCR on the 5' RACE reads and lists one entry per CDR3 protein. The sample has around 1.1 million distinct CDR3 sequences, 35% to 40% seen once; the top ten hold about an eighth. The sequenced material came from blood. The receptors were sampled from a man younger than 35 in good health.

The CDR3 protein is CASKTKAPGTYEQYF. The CDR3 DNA reads as TGCGCCAGCAAGACAAAAGCACCCGGGACCTACGAGCAGTACTTC. V is TRBV4-3 and J is TRBJ2-7, with a weak D call TRBD2 (5 bases). CDR1 is LGHNA, CDR2 YSLEER, per germline. The CDR3 length is 15 residues. Trimming stripped 7 bases from V and 2 bases from J, with 18 bases between.

The chain is built from TRBV12-3 or TRBV12-4 and TRBJ1-2, with 8 bases lining up with TRBD1. The CDR3 is made up of 15 amino acids. J lost 9 bases, V lost 1 base, and 10 bases had no gene match. The CDR3 protein is CASSLGGQGGLRYTF. Written as DNA, the CDR3 is TGTGCCAGCAGTTTAGGTGGACAGGGTGGATTGCGCTACACCTTC.

Only a few counts were recorded for this clonotype. The gene calls are TRBV18 and TRBJ2-5; 8 bases map to TRBD1. The CDR3 consists of 19 residues. Germline V gene sequence: CDR1 KGHSH, CDR2 LQKENI. After removal of 6 bases from V and 11 bases from J, the junction contained 29 bases not matched to a gene. The CDR3 reads CASSLDRDRGTTSYNEQYF. As DNA, the CDR3 is TGTGCCAGCTCTTTGGACAGGGATAGGGGGACGACGAGTTACAATGAGCAGTACTTC.

The V gene is TRBV25-1, the J gene TRBJ2-4; 8 nucleotides agree with TRBD1. V shed 6 bases and J 0 bases; nucleotides not matched to a gene: 4. Germline lookup yields CDR1 MGHDK and CDR2 SYGVNS. The CDR3 length is 15 residues. In DNA, the CDR3 is TGTGCCAGCAGATCAGGGGGCACAGCCAAAAACATTCAGTACTTC. This encodes CASRSGGTAKNIQYF.

This chain uses TRBV11-1 with TRBJ1-2; 7 bases are shared with TRBD1. The CDR3 has 18 residues. The junction had 18 bases not matched to a gene; V was cut back by 5 bases and J by 3 bases. Germline-derived CDR1 and CDR2 are SGHAT and FQDESV (reference sequence). The CDR3 sequence is CASSRRDYRGGYDYGYTF. DNA of the CDR3: TGTGCCAGCAGCCGACGTGATTACAGGGGAGGTTACGACTATGGCTACACCTTC.

V and J are TRBV5-1 and TRBJ1-6; 10 bases match TRBD1. Germline V gene data show CDR1 as SGHRS and CDR2 as YFSETQ. The CDR3 spans 16 residues. With V trimmed by 2 bases and J by 8 bases, 7 bases remained unmatched. Written as DNA, the CDR3 is TGCGCCAGCAGCTTCCTGACAGGGGGCACGGATTCACCCCTCCACTTT. Its protein is CASSFLTGGTDSPLHF.

The J gene is TRBJ2-3, the V gene TRBV7-9; TRBD2 aligns across 8 bases. The V and J ends lost 2 bases and 0 bases, in that order; junction bases with no gene match: 7. The CDR3 contains 17 residues. Germline V gene sequence: CDR1 SEHNR, CDR2 FQNEAQ (reference sequence). The CDR3, as DNA: TGTGCCAGCAGCTTACCCTCTTTAGCGGGGAGCACAGATACGCAGTATTTT. Translation gives CASSLPSLAGSTDTQYF.

The J gene is TRBJ2-7, the V gene TRBV6-2 or TRBV6-3; the D gene is possibly TRBD2 (7 bases). Per germline, CDR1 MNHEY and CDR2 SVGEGT. Trimming removed 10 bases from V and 7 bases from J, with 23 bases in between. This CDR3 region has 14 residues. CDR3 sequence: CATGRGALVNEQYF. DNA for the CDR3: TGTGCCACAGGACGGGGGGCCTTAGTTAATGAGCAGTACTTC.

This clonotype was detected only a few times. The J gene is TRBJ2-3, the V gene TRBV7-9; 7 positions agree with TRBD2. Germline CDR1 reads SEHNR; CDR2 reads FQNEAQ (reference sequence). Losses at the gene ends were 5 bases for V and 2 bases for J; bases not matched to a gene: 10. The CDR3 sequence is 16 residues long. The CDR3 DNA reads as TGTGCCAGCAGCCCTCTCGCCGGGACTACCACAGATACGCAGTATTTT. Translation: CASSPLAGTTTDTQYF. The whole variable domain, filled in from reference TRBV7-9 and TRBJ2-3, reads DTGVSQNPRHKITKRGQNVTFRCDPISEHNRLYWYRQTLGQGPEFLTYFQNEAQLEKSRLLSDRFSAERPKGSFSTLEIQRTEQGDSAMYLCASSPLAGTTTDTQYFGPGTRLTVL.

As concerns this clonotype: The junction does not match germline at one end; this may be a read error. The J gene is TRBJ2-1, the V gene TRBV9; 7 bases agree with TRBD1. The V gene's germline CDR1 is SGDLS and CDR2 YYNGEE. The CDR3 is made up of 15 amino acids. The CDR3 protein is CASSVGGGSCNEQFF. CDR3 DNA: TGTGCCAGCAGCGTAGGAGGGGGCTCCTGCAATGAGCAGTTCTTC.

The chain joins TRBV6-4 to TRBJ2-1; the D is unclear. Between the trimmed V and J ends, which lost 2 bases and 8 bases, there was a span of 19 bases. Germline V CDR1 and CDR2: MRHNA, SNTAGT. The CDR3 runs 16 residues. Written as DNA, the CDR3 is TGTGCCAGCAGTGACACGGGCGTGGGTTATAGCTATGAGCAGTTCTTC. Protein: CASSDTGVGYSYEQFF.

This clonotype has a handful of counts. The chain uses TRBV27 and TRBJ1-5, with D hard to call. Germline V gives CDR1 MNHEY, CDR2 SMNVEV (reference sequence). The CDR3 has 16 amino acids. V lost 3 bases, J lost 0 bases, and 12 bases lay in between. CDR3 residues: CASSLEGRYSNQPQHF. The CDR3 bases are TGTGCCAGCAGTTTGGAAGGGCGATATAGCAATCAGCCCCAGCATTTT.

This clonotype was detected a few times. The chain couples TRBV5-1 to TRBJ2-1; D is unresolved. Per the germline V gene, CDR1 is SGHRS and CDR2 is YFSETQ. CDR3 length: 13 residues. V was shortened by 0 bases and J by 9 bases, with 10 bases between the two germline ends. DNA for the CDR3: TGCGCCAGCAGCTTGGAGACTTTTAGTGAGCAGTTCTTC. It translates to CASSLETFSEQFF. The full variable domain, in which reference TRBV5-1 and TRBJ2-1 provide the parts outside the CDR3, is KAGVTQTPRYLIKTRGQQVTLSCSPISGHRSVSWYQQTPGQGLQFLFEYFSETQRNKGNFPGRFSGRQFSNSRSEMNVSTLELGDSALYLCASSLETFSEQFFGPGTRLTVL.

This sequence joins TRBV12-3 or TRBV12-4 and TRBJ2-7; TRBD1 or TRBD2 may be the D gene (5 bases each). The CDR3 loop spans 15 amino acids. With 3 bases removed from V and 7 bases from J, the gap between germline ends came to 19 bases. The DNA for the CDR3 is TGTGCCAGCAGTTTGCTCGGGGCAGGTGGGGTTGAGCAGTACTTC. This sequence encodes CASSLLGAGGVEQYF.

This chain joins TRBV4-2 and TRBJ1-1; D gene ambiguous. This CDR3 is 14 amino acids long. Trimming stripped 0 bases from V and 1 base from J, with 6 bases between. CDR1 is LGHNA, CDR2 YNFKEQ, per germline. CDR3 bases: TGTGCCAGCAGCCAAGAGAACAAGAACACTGAAGCTTTCTTT. Its protein is CASSQENKNTEAFF.

Concerning this clonotype: Compared with germline, one end of the junction differs, possibly owing to a read error. V is TRBV18 and J is TRBJ1-2; maybe TRBD1 (6 bases). The V gene's germline CDR1 is KGHSH and CDR2 LQKENI. The CDR3 contains 15 residues. The CDR3 DNA reads TGTACCAGCTCACCACGAGCAGGGGAAAACTATGGCTACACCTTC. Translated: CTSSPRAGENYGYTF.

This clonotype was detected only a few times. This chain joins TRBV20-1 and TRBJ1-2; TRBD1 might be the D (5 bases). V was clipped by 5 bases and J by 1 base, with 8 bases between them. Germline loops: CDR1 DFQATT, CDR2 SNEGSKA (reference sequence). CDR3 size: 12 residues. DNA of the CDR3: TGCAGTGCTGGGACTCTTAACTATGGCTACACCTTC. This gives the protein CSAGTLNYGYTF.

In its sample, this clonotype was seen a few times. This chain joins TRBV7-2 and TRBJ1-4; D is perhaps TRBD1 (6 bases). The CDR3 is made up of 13 amino acids. Trimming removed 8 bases at V and 8 bases at J, with 15 bases between. Germline CDR1 reads SGHTA; CDR2 reads FQGNSA. The CDR3: CASQRGRKEKLFF. The CDR3 nucleotides are TGTGCCAGCCAGAGGGGGAGGAAAGAAAAACTGTTTTTT. The entire variable domain, with the rest obtained from reference TRBV7-2 and TRBJ1-4, is as follows: GAGVSQSPSNKVTEKGKDVELRCDPISGHTALYWYRQSLGQGLEFLIYFQGNSAPDKSGLPSDRFSAERTGGSVSTLTIQRTQQEDSAVYLCASQRGRKEKLFFGSGTQLSVL.

The rearrangement links TRBV7-9 to TRBJ2-3; tentatively, D is TRBD2 (6 bases). Germline CDR1 SEHNR, CDR2 FQNEAQ (reference sequence). The CDR3 totals 14 residues. Trimming cost V 5 bases and J 4 bases, with 13 bases left between them. The CDR3 nucleotides are TGTGCCAGCAGCATCAACGGGGGAGCAGATACGCAGTATTTT. It encodes CASSINGGADTQYF.

The chain couples TRBV15 to TRBJ2-2; D is unresolved. The CDR3 is 12 residues long. The germline CDR1 and CDR2 sequences are LNHNV and YYDKDF (reference sequence). V was cut by 1 base and J by 5 bases, with 2 bases left in between. CDR3 region: CATSRVTGELFF. In nucleotides, the CDR3 is TGTGCCACCAGCAGAGTTACCGGGGAGCTGTTTTTT.

This clonotype has a handful of counts. This sequence joins TRBV2 and TRBJ1-2; the D is unclear. Germline lookup yields CDR1 SNHLY and CDR2 FYNNEI. This CDR3 is built from 17 residues. V was clipped by 6 bases and J by 3 bases, with 23 bases between them. The CDR3 loop reads CASSRRSQTAYHYGYTF. The CDR3 coding sequence is TGTGCCAGCAGCAGGAGGTCTCAGACGGCTTACCACTATGGCTACACCTTC.

A word on this clonotype: Mismatch with germline at one junction end may stem from a read error. The J gene is TRBJ2-3, the V gene TRBV7-9; D gene ambiguous. The CDR3 sequence is 14 residues long. The germline CDR1 and CDR2 sequences are SEHNR and FQNEAQ (reference sequence). The CDR3 bases are TGTGCCAGCAACTTTGAAGGTAGCACAGATGCGCAGTATTTT. Encoded protein: CASNFEGSTDAQYF.

V gene TRBV27 combines with J gene TRBJ1-2, with TRBD1 as a possible D gene (6 bases). V lost 5 bases to trimming and J lost 4 bases, with 17 bases between them. The germline V gene has CDR1 MNHEY and CDR2 SMNVEV (reference sequence). The CDR3 covers 15 residues. The CDR3 is CASSTTYRVGYGYTF. The DNA for the CDR3 is TGTGCCAGCAGTACTACCTACAGGGTCGGCTATGGCTACACCTTC.

This clonotype was observed a few times. The rearrangement links TRBV6-6 to TRBJ1-1; D is unclear. The CDR3 totals 13 residues. CDR1 and CDR2 (germline): MNHNY, SVGAGI (reference sequence). With 6 bases removed from V and 0 bases from J, the gap between germline ends came to 8 bases. CDR3 DNA: TGTGCCAGCAGCCGCGAGGTGAACACTGAAGCTTTCTTT. Residues: CASSREVNTEAFF.

As regards this clonotype: A much larger clone lies one base from this, so it may be a read error. This chain joins TRBV10-3 and TRBJ2-7; 7 bases map to TRBD1. The CDR3 has 14 residues. Germline assignment: CDR1 ENHRY and CDR2 SYGVKD. Germline trimming cut 0 bases from V and 6 bases from J; bases unmatched to any gene: 5. Here the CDR3 reads CAISESRDSFEQYF. CDR3 nucleotide sequence: TGTGCCATCAGTGAGTCTAGGGACAGCTTCGAGCAGTACTTC.

This clonotype came up a few times. This rearrangement joins TRBV7-9 to TRBJ1-1; tentative D call: TRBD1 (6 bases). This CDR3 has 15 amino acids. V lost 2 bases and J 0 bases, leaving 10 bases between the germline ends. The germline V gene has CDR1 SEHNR and CDR2 FQNEAQ (reference sequence). The CDR3 is CASSLQGQVNTEAFF. CDR3 bases: TGTGCCAGCAGCTTACAGGGGCAGGTGAACACTGAAGCTTTCTTT.

The chain couples TRBV7-6 to TRBJ2-1, with D possibly TRBD2 on 6 matching bases. CDR1 is SGHVS and CDR2 is FNYEAQ in the germline V gene. This CDR3 region has 17 residues. The V end was cut by 0 bases, the J end by 9 bases, with 21 bases between. This CDR3 reads CASSLASGEPGRCEQFF. CDR3 nucleotide sequence: TGTGCCAGCAGCTTAGCCTCGGGAGAACCAGGGAGATGTGAGCAGTTCTTC.